These 12 T cell receptor beta chains were sequenced from one sample in a study of blood T cells in healthy people across ages. The second PCR ran about 6 to 12 cycles with a sample-barcoded 5' primer and J-beta primers. TCRdb used MiXCR to reprocess the 5' RACE reads, holding one entry per CDR3 protein. The table shows under 1,000,000 distinct CDR3 sequences, with about 36% occurring only once. Sequencing was carried out using blood. The source is a man younger than 30 in good health.

The V and J genes are TRBV3-1 and TRBJ2-7; D gene ambiguous. This CDR3 region has 14 residues. V was pared by 1 base and J by 3 bases, with 10 bases between. Looked up from germline, CDR1 is LGHDT and CDR2 is YNNKEL (reference sequence). The CDR3 here is CASSQVYDNYEQYF. CDR3 DNA: TGTGCCAGCAGCCAAGTTTATGACAACTACGAGCAGTACTTC.

The J gene is TRBJ2-3, the V gene TRBV5-1; 13 nucleotides align to TRBD2. Germline V gene data show CDR1 as SGHRS and CDR2 as YFSETQ. This CDR3 has 18 residues. J lost 3 bases, V lost 4 bases, and 11 bases had no gene match. CDR3 protein: CASSNLLAGGPGTDTQYF. The CDR3, as DNA: TGCGCCAGCAGCAATTTACTAGCGGGGGGGCCTGGTACAGATACGCAGTATTTT.

J is TRBJ2-7 and V is TRBV7-9, with D possibly TRBD1 on 5 matching bases. The tail of the sequence fits TRBJ2-5 better, so the J call may be wrong. The CDR3 is 13 residues long. Germline V CDR1 and CDR2: SEHNR, FQNEAQ (reference sequence). The CDR3 DNA reads as TGTGCCAGCAGCGTAGAGCAGGGTGAGACCCAGTACTTC. Translation gives CASSVEQGETQYF.

In this sample, this clonotype turned up once. The genes are TRBV6-5 and TRBJ2-1; D could derive from TRBD1 or TRBD2 (5 bases each). V was pared by 2 bases and J by 5 bases, with 13 bases between. The CDR3 has 15 residues. CDR1 is MNHEY, CDR2 SVGAGI, per germline. As DNA, the CDR3 is TGTGCCAGCAGTTACGAAGTCGGGACCGACAATGAGCAGTTCTTC. It translates to CASSYEVGTDNEQFF.

The chain employs TRBV10-2 and TRBJ2-1; a possible D gene is TRBD2 (6 bases). CDR1 and CDR2 (germline): WSHSY, SAAADI. CDR3 length: 14 residues. V was cut by 3 bases and J by 10 bases, with 16 bases left in between. CDR3 amino acids: CASSDRGIGYEQFF. Written as DNA, the CDR3 is TGCGCCAGCAGTGACCGGGGGATAGGGTACGAGCAGTTCTTC.

This clonotype was observed at least ten times. The chain has TRBV6-2 or TRBV6-3 and TRBJ1-5; no reliable D call. Trimming took 9 bases from V and 0 from J, leaving 9 bases between them. This CDR3 is 13 amino acids long. Germline V lookup: CDR1 MNHEY, CDR2 SVGEGT. DNA for the CDR3: TGTGCCAGTCAACAATCTAGCAATCAGCCCCAGCATTTT. It codes for CASQQSSNQPQHF.

In its sample, this clonotype was seen once. The chain combines TRBV24-1 with TRBJ2-2, with 12 bases aligning to TRBD2. The V and J ends lost 8 bases and 5 bases, in that order; junction bases with no gene match: 5. Germline V CDR1 and CDR2: KGHDR, SFDVKD. The CDR3 length is 15 residues. The CDR3 DNA reads TGTGCCACCAACACCGGACTAGCGGGGACCGGGGAGCTGTTTTTT. Translating it yields CATNTGLAGTGELFF.

About this clonotype itself: This may arise from a read error, as a much more abundant clone is one base away. The chain uses TRBV12-3 or TRBV12-4 and TRBJ2-3; weak D call: TRBD2 (5 bases). The CDR3 covers 15 residues. The CDR3 here is CASSLSAPSTATQYF. The CDR3 region has the DNA TGTGCCAGCAGCCTTAGCGCCCCTAGCACAGCTACGCAGTATTTT.

The chain recombines TRBV20-1 with TRBJ2-1; D is undetermined. This CDR3 spans 17 amino acids. Trimming removed 0 bases from V and 0 bases from J, with 15 bases in between. Per the germline V gene, CDR1 is DFQATT and CDR2 is SNEGSKA (reference sequence). The CDR3 loop is CSARDLGGAFSYNEQFF. The CDR3 DNA follows: TGCAGTGCTAGAGATCTGGGCGGAGCCTTCTCCTACAATGAGCAGTTCTTC.

In the case of this clonotype: This may stem from a read error, because a much larger clone lies one nucleotide away. The chain employs TRBV20-1 and TRBJ2-5, with 12 bases fitting TRBD1. The germline CDR1 and CDR2 sequences are DFQATT and SNEGSKA (reference sequence). This CDR3 comprises 15 residues. Trimming at V came to 5 bases and at J to 11 bases, leaving 15 bases not matched to a gene. CDR3 nucleotides: TGCAGTGCTCACACCGGGACAGGGGGCCTGAATGAGCAGTACTTC. Amino acid sequence: CSAHTGTGGLNEQYF.

This clonotype was detected many times. The gene calls are TRBV12-3 or TRBV12-4 and TRBJ2-3, with D perhaps matching TRBD1 or TRBD2 (5 bases each). The V gene lost 8 bases and the J gene lost 0 bases, with 12 bases spanning the gap. This CDR3 comprises 14 residues. DNA for the CDR3: TGTGCCAGCGGGACCGCCGCTAGCACAGATACGCAGTATTTT. Its protein is CASGTAASTDTQYF.

This clonotype has a handful of counts. J is TRBJ1-3 and V is TRBV13, with D tentatively TRBD1 (6 bases). Trimming removed 2 bases at V and 7 bases at J, with 15 bases between. Germline CDR1 is PRHDT and CDR2 is FYEKMQ (reference sequence). The CDR3 is 15 amino acids. CDR3 region: CASSLWGPHSNTIYF. As DNA, the CDR3 is TGTGCCAGCAGCTTATGGGGGCCACACAGCAACACCATATATTTT.